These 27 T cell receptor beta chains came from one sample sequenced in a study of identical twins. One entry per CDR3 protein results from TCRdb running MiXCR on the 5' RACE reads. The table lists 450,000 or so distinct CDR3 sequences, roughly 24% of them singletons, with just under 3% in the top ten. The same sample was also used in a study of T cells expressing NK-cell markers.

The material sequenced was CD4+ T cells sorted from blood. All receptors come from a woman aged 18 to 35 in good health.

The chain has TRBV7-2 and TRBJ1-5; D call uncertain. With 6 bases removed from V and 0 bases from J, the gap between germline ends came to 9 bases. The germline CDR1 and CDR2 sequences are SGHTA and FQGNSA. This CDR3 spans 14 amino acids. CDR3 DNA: TGTGCCAGCAGTTTCACACCTAGCAATCAGCCCCAGCATTTT. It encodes CASSFTPSNQPQHF.

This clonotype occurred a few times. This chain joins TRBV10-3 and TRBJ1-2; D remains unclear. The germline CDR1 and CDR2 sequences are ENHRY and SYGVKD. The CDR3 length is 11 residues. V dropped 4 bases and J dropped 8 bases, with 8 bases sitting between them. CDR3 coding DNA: TGTGCCATCAGTGCCACCGACGGCTACACCTTC. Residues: CAISATDGYTF.

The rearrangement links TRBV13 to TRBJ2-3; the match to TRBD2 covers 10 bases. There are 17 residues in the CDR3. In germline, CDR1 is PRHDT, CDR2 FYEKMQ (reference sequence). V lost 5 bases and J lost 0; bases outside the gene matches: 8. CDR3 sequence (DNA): TGTGCCAGCAGCCATAGACTAGCGGGCGTTAGCACAGATACGCAGTATTTT. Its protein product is CASSHRLAGVSTDTQYF.

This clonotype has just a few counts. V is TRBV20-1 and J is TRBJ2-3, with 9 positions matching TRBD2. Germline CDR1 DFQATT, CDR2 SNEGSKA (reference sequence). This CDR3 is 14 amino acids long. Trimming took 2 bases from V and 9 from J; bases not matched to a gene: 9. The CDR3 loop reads CSARLASGKGTQYF. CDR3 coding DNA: TGCAGTGCTAGATTGGCTAGCGGGAAGGGCACGCAGTATTTT.

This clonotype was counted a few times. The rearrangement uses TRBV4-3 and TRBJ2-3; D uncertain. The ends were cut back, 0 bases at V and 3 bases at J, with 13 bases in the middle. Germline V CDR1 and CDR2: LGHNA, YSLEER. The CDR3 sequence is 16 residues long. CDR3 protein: CASSQEATRMTDTQYF. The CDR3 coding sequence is TGCGCCAGCAGCCAAGAAGCTACACGCATGACAGATACGCAGTATTTT.

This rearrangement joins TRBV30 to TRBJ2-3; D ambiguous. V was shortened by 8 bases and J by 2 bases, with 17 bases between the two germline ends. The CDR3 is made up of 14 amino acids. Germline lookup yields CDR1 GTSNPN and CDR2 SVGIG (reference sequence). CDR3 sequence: CALRVGSYTDTQYF. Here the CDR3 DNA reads TGTGCCCTCCGGGTTGGCTCTTACACAGATACGCAGTATTTT.

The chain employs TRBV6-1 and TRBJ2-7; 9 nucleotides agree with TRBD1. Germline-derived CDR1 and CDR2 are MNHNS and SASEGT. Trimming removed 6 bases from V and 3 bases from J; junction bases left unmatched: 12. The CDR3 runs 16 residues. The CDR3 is CASSHDPGQGSYEQYF. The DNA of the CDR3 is TGTGCCAGCAGCCATGATCCGGGACAGGGAAGCTACGAGCAGTACTTC.

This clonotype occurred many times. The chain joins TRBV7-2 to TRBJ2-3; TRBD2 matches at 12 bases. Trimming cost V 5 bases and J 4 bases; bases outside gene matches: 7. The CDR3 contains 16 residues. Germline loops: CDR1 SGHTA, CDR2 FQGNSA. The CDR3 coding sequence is TGTGCCAGCAGCCTCCTAGCGGGAGGGGTAGCAGATACGCAGTATTTT. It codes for CASSLLAGGVADTQYF.

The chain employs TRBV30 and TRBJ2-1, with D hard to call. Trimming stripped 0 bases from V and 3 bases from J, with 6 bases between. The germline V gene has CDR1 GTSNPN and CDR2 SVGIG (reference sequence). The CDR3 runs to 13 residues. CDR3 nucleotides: TGTGCCTGGAGTGTGGGATTCTACAATGAGCAGTTCTTC. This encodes CAWSVGFYNEQFF.

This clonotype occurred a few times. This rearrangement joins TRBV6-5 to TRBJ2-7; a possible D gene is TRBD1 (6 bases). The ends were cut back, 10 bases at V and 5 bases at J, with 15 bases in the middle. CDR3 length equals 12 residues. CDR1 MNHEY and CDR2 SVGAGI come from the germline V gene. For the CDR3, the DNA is TGTGCCACACACGACAGGTCCAACGAGCAGTACTTC. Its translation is CATHDRSNEQYF.

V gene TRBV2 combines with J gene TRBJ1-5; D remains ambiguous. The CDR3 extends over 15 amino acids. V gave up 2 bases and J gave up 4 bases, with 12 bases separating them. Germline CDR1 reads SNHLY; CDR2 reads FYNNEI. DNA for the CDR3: TGTGCCAGCAGTGAATTACACAGCATTAATCAGCCCCAGCATTTT. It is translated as CASSELHSINQPQHF. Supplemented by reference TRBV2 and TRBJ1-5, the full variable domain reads EPEVTQTPSHQVTQMGQEVILRCVPISNHLYFYWYRQILGQKVEFLVSFYNNEISEKSEIFDDQFSVERPDGSNFTLKIRSTKLEDSAMYFCASSELHSINQPQHFGDGTRLSIL.

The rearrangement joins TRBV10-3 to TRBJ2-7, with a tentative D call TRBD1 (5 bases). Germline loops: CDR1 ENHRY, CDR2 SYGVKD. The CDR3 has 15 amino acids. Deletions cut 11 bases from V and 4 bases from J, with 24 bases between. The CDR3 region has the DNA TGTGCCCTCCCTTTTTTAAAGGACAACCCATACGAGCAGTACTTC. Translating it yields CALPFLKDNPYEQYF.

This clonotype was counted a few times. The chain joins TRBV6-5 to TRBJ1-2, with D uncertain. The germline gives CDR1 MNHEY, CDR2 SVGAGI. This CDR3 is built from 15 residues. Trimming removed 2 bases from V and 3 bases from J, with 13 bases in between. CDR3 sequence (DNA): TGTGCCAGCAGTTACAAGGCCGGACCTTACTATGGCTACACCTTC. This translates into CASSYKAGPYYGYTF.

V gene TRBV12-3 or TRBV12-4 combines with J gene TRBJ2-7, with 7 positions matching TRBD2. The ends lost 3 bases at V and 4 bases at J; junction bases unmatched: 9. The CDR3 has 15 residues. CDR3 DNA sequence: TGTGCCAGCAGTTTTAGGGCGGGAGAGGCATACGAGCAGTACTTC. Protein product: CASSFRAGEAYEQYF.

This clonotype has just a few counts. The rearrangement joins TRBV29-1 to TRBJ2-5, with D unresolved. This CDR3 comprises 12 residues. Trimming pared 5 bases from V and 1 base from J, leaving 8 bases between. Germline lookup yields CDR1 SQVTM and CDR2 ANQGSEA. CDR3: CSVRRFQETQYF. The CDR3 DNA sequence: TGCAGCGTTCGGCGGTTCCAAGAGACCCAGTACTTC.

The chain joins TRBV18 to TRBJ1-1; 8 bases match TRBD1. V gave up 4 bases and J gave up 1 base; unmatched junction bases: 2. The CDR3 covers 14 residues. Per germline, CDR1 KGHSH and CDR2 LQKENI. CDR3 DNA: TGTGCCAGCTCACAGGGGACAGGGAACACTGAAGCTTTCTTT. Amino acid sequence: CASSQGTGNTEAFF.

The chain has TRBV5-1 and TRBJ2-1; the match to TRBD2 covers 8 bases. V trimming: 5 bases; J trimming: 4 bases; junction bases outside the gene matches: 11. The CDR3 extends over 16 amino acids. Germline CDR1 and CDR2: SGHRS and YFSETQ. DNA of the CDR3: TGCGCCAGCAGGGCAGAGGTAGCGGGGCCGTACAATGAGCAGTTCTTC. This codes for CASRAEVAGPYNEQFF.

Here the CDR3 DNA reads TGCGCCAGCAGGGTGACTAGCGGGGGCCGCACAGATACGCAGTATTTT. It yields the protein CASRVTSGGRTDTQYF. This chain connects TRBV5-1 to TRBJ2-3; 12 bases are a match to TRBD2. The J segment lost 1 base and the V segment lost 5 bases, leaving 5 bases of the junction unmatched. The CDR3 has 16 residues. Germline CDR1 and CDR2: SGHRS and YFSETQ.

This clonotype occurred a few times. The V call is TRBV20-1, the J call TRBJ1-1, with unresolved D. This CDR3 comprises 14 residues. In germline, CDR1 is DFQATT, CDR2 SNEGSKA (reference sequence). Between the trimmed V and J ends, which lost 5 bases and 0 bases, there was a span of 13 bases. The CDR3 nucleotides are TGCAGTGCTTATCCCGAAGTCTTGAACACTGAAGCTTTCTTT. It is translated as CSAYPEVLNTEAFF.

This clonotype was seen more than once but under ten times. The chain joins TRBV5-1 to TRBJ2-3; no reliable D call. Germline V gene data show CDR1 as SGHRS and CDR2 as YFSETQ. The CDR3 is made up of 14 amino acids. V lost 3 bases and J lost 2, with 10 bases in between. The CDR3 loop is CASSSGAVTDTQYF. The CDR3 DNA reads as TGCGCCAGCAGCTCCGGCGCCGTCACAGATACGCAGTATTTT.

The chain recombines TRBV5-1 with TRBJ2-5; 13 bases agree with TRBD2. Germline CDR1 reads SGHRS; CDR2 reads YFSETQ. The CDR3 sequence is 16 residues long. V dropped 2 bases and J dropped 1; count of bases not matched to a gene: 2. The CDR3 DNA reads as TGCGCCAGCAGCTTAGGGACTAGCGGGGCCCAAGAGACCCAGTACTTC. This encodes CASSLGTSGAQETQYF.

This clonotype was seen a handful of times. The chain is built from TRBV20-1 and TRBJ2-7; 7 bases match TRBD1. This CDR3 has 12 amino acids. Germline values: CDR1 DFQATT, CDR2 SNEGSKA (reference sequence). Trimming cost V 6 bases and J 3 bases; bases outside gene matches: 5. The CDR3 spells CSAVDRVYEQYF. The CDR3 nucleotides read TGCAGTGCCGTAGACAGGGTCTACGAGCAGTACTTC.

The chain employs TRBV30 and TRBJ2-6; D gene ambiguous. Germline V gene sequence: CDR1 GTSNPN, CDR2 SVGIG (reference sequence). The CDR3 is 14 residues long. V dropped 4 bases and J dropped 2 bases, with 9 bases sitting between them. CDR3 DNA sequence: TGTGCCTGGACGACCGGTACTGGGGCCAACGTCCTGACTTTC. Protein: CAWTTGTGANVLTF.

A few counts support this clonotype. CDR3 sequence: CSARRLAGGYNEQFF. The CDR3 nucleotides read TGCAGTGCTAGACGTCTAGCGGGAGGTTACAATGAGCAGTTCTTC. The chain has TRBV20-1 and TRBJ2-1, with TRBD2 matching over 11 bases. CDR1 and CDR2 from the germline V gene are DFQATT and SNEGSKA (reference sequence). This CDR3 has 15 residues. The junction had 4 bases not matched to a gene; V was cut back by 2 bases and J by 4 bases.

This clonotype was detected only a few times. CDR3 sequence: CAIPKGLYTGELFF. The CDR3 DNA follows: TGTGCCATCCCGAAGGGACTTTACACCGGGGAGCTGTTTTTT. The chain combines TRBV15 with TRBJ2-2, with D perhaps TRBD2 (6 bases). The V gene's germline CDR1 is LNHNV and CDR2 YYDKDF (reference sequence). This CDR3 is built from 14 residues. V was shortened by 10 bases and J by 3 bases, with 15 bases between the two germline ends.

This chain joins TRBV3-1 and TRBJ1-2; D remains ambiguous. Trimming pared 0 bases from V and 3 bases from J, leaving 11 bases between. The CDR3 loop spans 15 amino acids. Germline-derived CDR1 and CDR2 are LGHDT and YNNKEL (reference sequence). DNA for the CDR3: TGTGCCAGCAGCCAAGATGGAGGGCCAGACTATGGCTACACCTTC. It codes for CASSQDGGPDYGYTF.

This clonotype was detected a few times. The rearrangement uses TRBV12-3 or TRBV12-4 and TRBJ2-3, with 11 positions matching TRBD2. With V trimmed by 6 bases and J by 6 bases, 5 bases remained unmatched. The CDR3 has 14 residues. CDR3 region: CASRGSGRADTQYF. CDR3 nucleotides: TGTGCCAGCAGGGGTAGCGGGAGGGCCGATACGCAGTATTTT.